This TCR beta chain was identified in a study of radiotherapy plus CTLA-4 blockade in lung cancer. About the study: Objective response rate was around 19%; disease control rate, 25% to 35%. Study-wide findings and caveats: Early shifts in blood T cell clones, with interferon-beta, reportedly predicted response best. Tumor-origin TCR clones grew in blood after radiotherapy plus ipilimumab.

Each patient with chemo-refractory metastatic non-small-cell lung cancer was treated with focal radiation plus CTLA-4 blockade using ipilimumab. The protocol was immunoSEQ multiplex PCR, while the TCRdb copy is restricted to in-frame clones and leaves out a portion. The profile shows over 60,000 clones, about nine tenths of them singletons. J gave up 4 bases and V 2 bases, and 8 bases lay outside the gene matches. The CDR3 loop spans 16 amino acids. Germline V CDR1 and CDR2: SGHVS, FNYEAQ. About this clone: Its target is not known.

V and J are TRBV7-6 and TRBJ2-3; TRBD1 aligns across 8 bases. Material: peripheral blood, obtained from a patient treated with radiotherapy plus ipilimumab. The receptor's source is a human donor with non-small cell lung cancer that progressed on radiotherapy plus ipilimumab. The CDR3 loop is CASSLRQGSMPDTQYF. The CDR3 region has the DNA TGTGCCAGCAGCTTAAGACAGGGGTCCATGCCAGATACGCAGTATTTT.